Each of the 10 T cell receptor beta chains below was sequenced from the same sample in a study of blood T cells in healthy people across ages. Using a J-beta primer mix together with a sample-barcoded 5' primer, a second PCR was run for roughly 7 to 11 cycles. Using its own MiXCR run on the 5' RACE reads, TCRdb lists one record per CDR3 protein. The repertoire holds 870,000 or so distinct CDR3 sequences, with around 28% as singletons. Sequencing input: blood. These receptors were obtained from a woman older than 75 in good health.

The rearrangement joins TRBV27 to TRBJ2-2; TRBD2 agrees at 15 bases. The length of the CDR3 is 16 residues. The J segment lost 5 bases and the V segment lost 6 bases, leaving 4 bases of the junction unmatched. Germline CDR1 and CDR2: MNHEY and SMNVEV (reference sequence). CDR3 coding DNA: TGTGCCAGCAGATTGGGACTAGCGGGGGGAACCGGGGAGCTGTTTTTT. Translation gives CASRLGLAGGTGELFF.

The table lists this clonotype with many counts. The genes are TRBV2 and TRBJ2-7, with TRBD2 matching 8 bases. The V gene's germline CDR1 is SNHLY and CDR2 FYNNEI. V lost 10 bases, J lost 6 bases, and 14 bases stayed unmatched. The CDR3 is 14 amino acids. The chain's CDR3 is CATSLSGVIVEQYF. The CDR3 DNA reads as TGTGCCACCAGCCTTAGCGGGGTCATCGTCGAGCAGTACTTC. Looking up the rest from reference TRBV2 and TRBJ2-7 gives the full variable domain: EPEVTQTPSHQVTQMGQEVILRCVPISNHLYFYWYRQILGQKVEFLVSFYNNEISEKSEIFDDQFSVERPDGSNFTLKIRSTKLEDSAMYFCATSLSGVIVEQYFGPGTRLTVT.

The sample holds many counts of this clonotype. The chain uses TRBV29-1 and TRBJ2-7, with 10 nucleotides matching TRBD2. Per germline, CDR1 SQVTM and CDR2 ANQGSEA. V dropped 6 bases and J dropped 5; count of bases not matched to a gene: 13. CDR3 length: 15 residues. CDR3 DNA sequence: TGCAGCGTCGCCGGAAACGTAGCGGGGGGCCACGAGCAGTACTTC. Translating it yields CSVAGNVAGGHEQYF.

V is TRBV12-3 or TRBV12-4 and J is TRBJ2-2, with 9 bases aligning to TRBD1. V lost 4 bases to trimming and J lost 2 bases; unmatched junction nucleotides: 5. The CDR3 runs to 16 residues. CDR3 sequence (DNA): TGTGCCAGCAGTTCCGGGACAGGGAAAAACACCGGGGAGCTGTTTTTT. Residues: CASSSGTGKNTGELFF.

This clonotype was seen repeatedly, ten times or more. This chain connects TRBV11-2 to TRBJ2-7; the D is unclear. This CDR3 has 15 residues. V was cut by 4 bases and J by 3 bases, with 16 bases left in between. Germline lookup yields CDR1 SGHAT and CDR2 FQNNGV. The CDR3 region is CASSSPELGVYEQYF. CDR3 in DNA: TGTGCCAGCAGCTCCCCCGAGCTAGGAGTCTACGAGCAGTACTTC.

CDR3 region: CASSGRSPQDTQYF. The CDR3 region has the DNA TGTGCCAGCAGCGGTCGCAGCCCCCAGGATACGCAGTATTTT. The chain combines TRBV11-3 with TRBJ2-3; D call uncertain. Germline lookup yields CDR1 SGHNT and CDR2 YENEEA. The V gene lost 5 bases and the J gene lost 6 bases, with 15 bases spanning the gap. The CDR3 covers 14 residues.

This clonotype has just a few counts. The chain has TRBV10-2 and TRBJ2-4, with D hard to call. The J call may be in error: the DNA end matches TRBJ2-7 better. This CDR3 has 12 amino acids. Germline V gene sequence: CDR1 WSHSY, CDR2 SAAADI. DNA of the CDR3: TGCGCCAGCAGTGATAATTGGGGCGAGCAGTACTTC. It encodes CASSDNWGEQYF.

This clonotype has just a few counts. The V call is TRBV7-2, the J call TRBJ1-2, with D maybe TRBD1 (5 bases). CDR1 SGHTA and CDR2 FQGNSA come from the germline V gene. Trimming took 5 bases from V and 0 from J, leaving 13 bases between them. The CDR3 spans 15 residues. The CDR3 nucleotides read TGTGCCAGCAGCCCGTCCAGGGTCCCTAACTATGGCTACACCTTC. Amino acids: CASSPSRVPNYGYTF.

The chain carries TRBV2 and TRBJ2-7; 9 bases are shared with TRBD1. Germline V gene data show CDR1 as SNHLY and CDR2 as FYNNEI. The V segment lost 3 bases and the J segment 3 bases; nucleotides outside the gene matches: 3. This CDR3 spans 14 amino acids. CDR3 in amino acids: CASSEDRGLYEQYF. The CDR3 region has the DNA TGTGCCAGCAGTGAGGACAGGGGACTCTACGAGCAGTACTTC.

The genes are TRBV12-3 or TRBV12-4 and TRBJ2-5, with TRBD2 identical over 13 bases. The CDR3 is made up of 15 amino acids. The V and J ends lost 5 bases and 6 bases, in that order; junction bases with no gene match: 6. The CDR3 region has the DNA TGTGCCAGCAGTCTCGGGACTAGCGGGACAAAGACCCAGTACTTC. Protein: CASSLGTSGTKTQYF.